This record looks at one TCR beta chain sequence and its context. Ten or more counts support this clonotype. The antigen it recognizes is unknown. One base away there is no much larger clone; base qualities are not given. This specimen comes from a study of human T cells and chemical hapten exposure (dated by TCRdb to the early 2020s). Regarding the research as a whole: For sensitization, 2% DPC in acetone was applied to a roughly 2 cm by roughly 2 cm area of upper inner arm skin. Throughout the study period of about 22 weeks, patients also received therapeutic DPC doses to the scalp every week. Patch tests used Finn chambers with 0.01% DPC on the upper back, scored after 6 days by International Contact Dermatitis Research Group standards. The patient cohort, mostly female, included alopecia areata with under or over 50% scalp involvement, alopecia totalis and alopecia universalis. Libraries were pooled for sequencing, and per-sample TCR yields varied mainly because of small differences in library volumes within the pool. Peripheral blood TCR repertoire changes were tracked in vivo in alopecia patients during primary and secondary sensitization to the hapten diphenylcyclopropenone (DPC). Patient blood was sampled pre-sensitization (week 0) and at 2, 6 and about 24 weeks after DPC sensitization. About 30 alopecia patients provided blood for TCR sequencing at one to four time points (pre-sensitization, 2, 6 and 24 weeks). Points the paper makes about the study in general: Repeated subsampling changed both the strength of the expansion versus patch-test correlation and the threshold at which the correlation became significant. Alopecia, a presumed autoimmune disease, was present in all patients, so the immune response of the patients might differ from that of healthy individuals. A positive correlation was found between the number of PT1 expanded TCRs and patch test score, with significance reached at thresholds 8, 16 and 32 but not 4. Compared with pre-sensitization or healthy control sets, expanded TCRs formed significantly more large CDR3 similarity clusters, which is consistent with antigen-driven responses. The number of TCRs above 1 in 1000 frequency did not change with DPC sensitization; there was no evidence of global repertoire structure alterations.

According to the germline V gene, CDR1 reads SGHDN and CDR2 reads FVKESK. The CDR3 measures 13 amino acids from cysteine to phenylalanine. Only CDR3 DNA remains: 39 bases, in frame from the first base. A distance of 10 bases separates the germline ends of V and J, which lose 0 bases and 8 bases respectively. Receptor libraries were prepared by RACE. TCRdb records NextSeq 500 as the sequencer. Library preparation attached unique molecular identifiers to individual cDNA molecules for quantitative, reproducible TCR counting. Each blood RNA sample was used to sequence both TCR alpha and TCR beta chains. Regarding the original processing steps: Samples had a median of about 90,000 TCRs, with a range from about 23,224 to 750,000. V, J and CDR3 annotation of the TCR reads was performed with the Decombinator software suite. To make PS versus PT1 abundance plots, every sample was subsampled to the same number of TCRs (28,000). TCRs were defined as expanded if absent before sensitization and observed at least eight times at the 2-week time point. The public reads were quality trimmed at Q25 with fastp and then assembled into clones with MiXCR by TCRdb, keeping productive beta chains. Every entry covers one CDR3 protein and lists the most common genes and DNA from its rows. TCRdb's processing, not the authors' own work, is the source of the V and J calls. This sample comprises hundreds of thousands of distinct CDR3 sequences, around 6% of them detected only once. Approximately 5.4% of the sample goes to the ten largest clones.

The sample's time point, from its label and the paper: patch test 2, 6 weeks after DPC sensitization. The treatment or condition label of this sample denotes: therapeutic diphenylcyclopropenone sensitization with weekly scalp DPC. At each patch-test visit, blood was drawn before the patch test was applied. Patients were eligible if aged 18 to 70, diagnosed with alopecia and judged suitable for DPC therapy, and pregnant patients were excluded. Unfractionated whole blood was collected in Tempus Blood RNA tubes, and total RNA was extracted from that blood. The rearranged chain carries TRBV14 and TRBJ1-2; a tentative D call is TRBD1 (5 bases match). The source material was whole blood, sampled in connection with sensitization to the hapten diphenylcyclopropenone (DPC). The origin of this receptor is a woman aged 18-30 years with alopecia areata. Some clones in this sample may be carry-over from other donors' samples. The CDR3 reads CASSQERRGGYTF. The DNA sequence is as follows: TGTGCCAGCAGCCAAGAAAGGAGGGGAGGCTACACCTTC.